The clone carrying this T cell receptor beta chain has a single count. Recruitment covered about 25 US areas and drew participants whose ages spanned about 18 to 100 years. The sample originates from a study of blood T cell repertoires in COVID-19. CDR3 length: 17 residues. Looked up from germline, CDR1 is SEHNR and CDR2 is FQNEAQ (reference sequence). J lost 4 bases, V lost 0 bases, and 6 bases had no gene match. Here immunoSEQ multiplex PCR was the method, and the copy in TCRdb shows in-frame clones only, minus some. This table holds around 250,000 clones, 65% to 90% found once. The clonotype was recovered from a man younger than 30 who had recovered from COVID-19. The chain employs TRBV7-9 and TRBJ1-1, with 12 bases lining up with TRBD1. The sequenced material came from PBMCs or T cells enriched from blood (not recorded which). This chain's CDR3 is CASSLAWGQGASTEAFF. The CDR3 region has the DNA TGTGCCAGCAGCTTAGCGTGGGGACAGGGGGCAAGCACTGAAGCTTTCTTT.